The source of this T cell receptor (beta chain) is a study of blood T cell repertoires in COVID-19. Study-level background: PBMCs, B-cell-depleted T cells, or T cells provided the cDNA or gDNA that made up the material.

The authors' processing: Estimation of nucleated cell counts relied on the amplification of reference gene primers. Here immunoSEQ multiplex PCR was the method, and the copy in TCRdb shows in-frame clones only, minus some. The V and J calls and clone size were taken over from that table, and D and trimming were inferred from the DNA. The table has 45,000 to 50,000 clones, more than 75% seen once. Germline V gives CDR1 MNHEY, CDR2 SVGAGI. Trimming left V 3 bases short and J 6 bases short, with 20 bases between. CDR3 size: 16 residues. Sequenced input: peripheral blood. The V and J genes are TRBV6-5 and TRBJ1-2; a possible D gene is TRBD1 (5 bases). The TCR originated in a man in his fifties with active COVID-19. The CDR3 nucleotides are TGTGCCAGCAGTTATTTGTGGGCGGGGACGGTTGATGGCTACACCTTC. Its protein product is CASSYLWAGTVDGYTF.